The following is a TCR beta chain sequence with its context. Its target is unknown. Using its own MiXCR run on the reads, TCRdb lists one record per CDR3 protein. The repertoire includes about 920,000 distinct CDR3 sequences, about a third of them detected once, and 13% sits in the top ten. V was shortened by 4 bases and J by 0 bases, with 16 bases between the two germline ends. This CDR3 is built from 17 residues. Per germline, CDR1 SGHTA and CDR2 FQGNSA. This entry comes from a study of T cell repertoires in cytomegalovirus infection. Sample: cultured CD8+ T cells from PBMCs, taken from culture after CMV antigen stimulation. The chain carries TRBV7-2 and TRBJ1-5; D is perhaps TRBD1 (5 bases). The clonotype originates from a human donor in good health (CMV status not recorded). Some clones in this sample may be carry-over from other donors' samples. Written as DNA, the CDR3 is TGTGCCAGCAGCTCCGATGGAGGGGACTATAGCAATCAGCCCCAGCATTTT. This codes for CASSSDGGDYSNQPQHF.